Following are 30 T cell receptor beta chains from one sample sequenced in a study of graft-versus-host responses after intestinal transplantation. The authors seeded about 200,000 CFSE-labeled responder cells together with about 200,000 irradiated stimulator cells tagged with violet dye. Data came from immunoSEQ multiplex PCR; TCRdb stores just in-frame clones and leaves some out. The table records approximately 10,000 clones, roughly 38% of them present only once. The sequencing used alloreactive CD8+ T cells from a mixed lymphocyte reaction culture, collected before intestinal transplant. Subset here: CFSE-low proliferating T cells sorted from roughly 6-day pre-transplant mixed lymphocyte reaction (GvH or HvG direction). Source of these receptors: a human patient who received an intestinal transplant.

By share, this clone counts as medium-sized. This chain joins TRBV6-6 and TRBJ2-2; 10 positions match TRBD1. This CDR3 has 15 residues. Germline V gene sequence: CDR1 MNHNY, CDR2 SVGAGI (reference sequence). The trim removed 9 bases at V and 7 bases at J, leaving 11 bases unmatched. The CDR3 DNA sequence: TGTGCCAGTTCCTACACGGGACAGGGGATCGGGGAGCTGTTTTTT. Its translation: CASSYTGQGIGELFF.

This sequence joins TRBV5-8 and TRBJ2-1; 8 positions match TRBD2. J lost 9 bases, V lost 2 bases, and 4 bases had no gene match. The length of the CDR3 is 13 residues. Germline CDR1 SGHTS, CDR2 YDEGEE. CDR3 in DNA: TGTGCCAGCAGCTTAGCGGGGGAGGTTGAGCAGTTCTTC. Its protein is CASSLAGEVEQFF. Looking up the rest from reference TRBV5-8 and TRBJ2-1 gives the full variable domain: EAGVTQSPTHLIKTRGQQATLRCSPISGHTSVYWYQQALGLGLQFLLWYDEGEERNRGNFPPRFSGRQFPNYSSELNVNALELEDSALYLCASSLAGEVEQFFGPGTRLTVL.

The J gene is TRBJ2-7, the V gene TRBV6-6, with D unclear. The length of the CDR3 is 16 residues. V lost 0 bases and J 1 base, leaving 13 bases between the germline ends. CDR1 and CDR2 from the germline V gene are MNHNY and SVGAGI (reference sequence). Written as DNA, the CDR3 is TGTGCCAGCAGTTACTCCTTAAAGCCCCTATCCTACGAGCAGTACTTC. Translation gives CASSYSLKPLSYEQYF.

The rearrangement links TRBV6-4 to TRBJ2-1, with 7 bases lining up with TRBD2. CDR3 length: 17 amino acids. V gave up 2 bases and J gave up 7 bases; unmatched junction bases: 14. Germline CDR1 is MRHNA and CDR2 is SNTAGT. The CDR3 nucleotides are TGTGCCAGCAGTGACACCTCCTGGCGGGAGAGTTGGAATGAGCAGTTCTTC. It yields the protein CASSDTSWRESWNEQFF.

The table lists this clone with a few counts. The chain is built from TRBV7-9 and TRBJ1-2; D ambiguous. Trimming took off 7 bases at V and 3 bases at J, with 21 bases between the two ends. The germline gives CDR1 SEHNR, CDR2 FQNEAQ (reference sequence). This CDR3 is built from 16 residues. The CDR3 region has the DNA TGTGCCAGCACCTTTGGGCCTCGTTTGGGCGACTATGGCTACACCTTC. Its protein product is CASTFGPRLGDYGYTF.

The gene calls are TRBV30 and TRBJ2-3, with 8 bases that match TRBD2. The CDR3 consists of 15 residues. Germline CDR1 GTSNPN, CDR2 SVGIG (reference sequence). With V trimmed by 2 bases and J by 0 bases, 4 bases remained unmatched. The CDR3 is CAWSFTGGSTDTQYF. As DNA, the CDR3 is TGTGCCTGGAGTTTTACGGGGGGGAGCACAGATACGCAGTATTTT.

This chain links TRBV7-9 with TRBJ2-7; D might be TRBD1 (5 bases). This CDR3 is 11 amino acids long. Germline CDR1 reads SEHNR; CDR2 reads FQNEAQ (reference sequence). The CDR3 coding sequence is TGTGCTTCCTCGACAGCCTACGAGCAGTACTTC. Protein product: CASSTAYEQYF.

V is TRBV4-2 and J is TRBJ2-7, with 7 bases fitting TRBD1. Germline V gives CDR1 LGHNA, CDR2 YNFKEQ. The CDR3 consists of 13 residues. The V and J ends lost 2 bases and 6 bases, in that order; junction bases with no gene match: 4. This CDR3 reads CASSQNRGREQYF. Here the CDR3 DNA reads TGTGCCAGCAGCCAAAACAGGGGCCGCGAGCAGTACTTC.

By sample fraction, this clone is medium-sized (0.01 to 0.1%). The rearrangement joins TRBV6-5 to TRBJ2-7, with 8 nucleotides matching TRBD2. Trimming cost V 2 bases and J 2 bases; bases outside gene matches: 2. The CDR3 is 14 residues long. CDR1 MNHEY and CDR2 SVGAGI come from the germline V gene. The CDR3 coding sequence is TGTGCCAGCAGTTACGGCGGGGGGACCTACGAGCAGTACTTC. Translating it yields CASSYGGGTYEQYF.

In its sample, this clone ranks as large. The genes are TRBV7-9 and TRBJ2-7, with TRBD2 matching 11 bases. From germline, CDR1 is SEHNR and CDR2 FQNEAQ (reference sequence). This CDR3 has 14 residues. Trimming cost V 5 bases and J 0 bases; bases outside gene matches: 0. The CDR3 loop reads CASSGTSGSYEQYF. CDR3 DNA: TGTGCCAGCAGCGGGACTAGCGGCTCCTACGAGCAGTACTTC.

The DNA of the CDR3 is TGTGCCAGCAGTGATTTAGCGGGGGGGCCAGATACGCAGTATTTT. It specifies CASSDLAGGPDTQYF. The rearrangement uses TRBV6-1 and TRBJ2-3, with 11 bases matching TRBD2. The junction had 3 bases not matched to a gene; V was cut back by 3 bases and J by 4 bases. The CDR3 totals 15 residues. The germline gives CDR1 MNHNS, CDR2 SASEGT.

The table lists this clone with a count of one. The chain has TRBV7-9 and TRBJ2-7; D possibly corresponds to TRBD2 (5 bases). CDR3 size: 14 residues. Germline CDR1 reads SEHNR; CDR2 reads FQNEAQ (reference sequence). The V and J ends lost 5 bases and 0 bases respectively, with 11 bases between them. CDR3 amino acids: CASSHGRDSYEQYF. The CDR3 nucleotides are TGTGCCAGCAGCCATGGACGGGACTCCTACGAGCAGTACTTC.

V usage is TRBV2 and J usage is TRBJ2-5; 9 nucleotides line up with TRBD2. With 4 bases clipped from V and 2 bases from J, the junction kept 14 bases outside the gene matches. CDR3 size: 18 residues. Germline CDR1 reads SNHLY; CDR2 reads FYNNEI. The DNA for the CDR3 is TGTGCCAGCAGTGCCCCTAGCGGGGACGCAGGGTCTCAAGAGACCCAGTACTTC. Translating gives CASSAPSGDAGSQETQYF.

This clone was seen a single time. The CDR3 protein is CASSRNLNTGELFF. CDR3 bases: TGTGCCAGCAGCCGCAACTTAAACACCGGGGAGCTGTTTTTT. The genes are TRBV7-9 and TRBJ2-2; D unclear. Trimming cost V 5 bases and J 2 bases, with 9 bases left between them. Germline V gene lookup returns CDR1 SEHNR and CDR2 FQNEAQ (reference sequence). This CDR3 region has 14 residues. Supplemented by reference TRBV7-9 and TRBJ2-2, the full variable domain reads DTGVSQNPRHKITKRGQNVTFRCDPISEHNRLYWYRQTLGQGPEFLTYFQNEAQLEKSRLLSDRFSAERPKGSFSTLEIQRTEQGDSAMYLCASSRNLNTGELFFGEGSRLTVL.

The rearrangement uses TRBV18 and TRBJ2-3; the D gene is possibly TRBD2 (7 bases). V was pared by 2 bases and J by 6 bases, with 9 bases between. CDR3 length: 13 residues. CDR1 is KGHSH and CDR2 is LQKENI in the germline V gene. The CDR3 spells CASSPSGGDTQYF. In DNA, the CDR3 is TGTGCCAGCTCACCATCGGGGGGCGATACGCAGTATTTT.

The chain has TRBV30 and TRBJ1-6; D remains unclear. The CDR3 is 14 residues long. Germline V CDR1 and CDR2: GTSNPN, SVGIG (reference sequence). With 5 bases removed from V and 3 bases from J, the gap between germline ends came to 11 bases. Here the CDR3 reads CAWGGPFYNSPLHF. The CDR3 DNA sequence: TGTGCCTGGGGAGGGCCCTTCTATAATTCACCCCTCCACTTT.

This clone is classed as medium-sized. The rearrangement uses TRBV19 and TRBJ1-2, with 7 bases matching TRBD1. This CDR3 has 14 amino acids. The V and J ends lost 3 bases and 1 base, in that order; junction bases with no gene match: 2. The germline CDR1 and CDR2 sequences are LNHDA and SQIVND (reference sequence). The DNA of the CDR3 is TGTGCCAGTAGTATCGACAGGGTTAACTATGGCTACACCTTC. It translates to CASSIDRVNYGYTF.

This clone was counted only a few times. The CDR3 DNA follows: TGTGCCACCAGCAGAGATTTAGGGGGCGCAGGACGCGGCTACACCTTC. Its translation is CATSRDLGGAGRGYTF. The chain has TRBV15 and TRBJ1-2, with TRBD1 matching over 7 bases. Germline loops: CDR1 LNHNV, CDR2 YYDKDF (reference sequence). The CDR3 spans 16 residues. V gave up 0 bases and J gave up 8 bases; unmatched junction bases: 12.

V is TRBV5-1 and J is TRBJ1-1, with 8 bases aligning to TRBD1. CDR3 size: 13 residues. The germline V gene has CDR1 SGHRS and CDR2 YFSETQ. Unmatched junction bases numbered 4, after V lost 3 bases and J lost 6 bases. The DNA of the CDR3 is TGCGCCAGCAGCTGGCAGGGGGCGGCTGAAGCTTTCTTT. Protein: CASSWQGAAEAFF.

Here the CDR3 reads CASSATGFDEQYF. DNA of the CDR3: TGTGCCAGCAGCGCGACAGGGTTCGACGAGCAGTACTTC. The chain has TRBV7-9 and TRBJ2-7, with 7 positions matching TRBD1. The CDR3 runs 13 residues. Germline trimming cut 5 bases from V and 5 bases from J; bases unmatched to any gene: 6. CDR1 and CDR2 from the germline V gene are SEHNR and FQNEAQ (reference sequence).

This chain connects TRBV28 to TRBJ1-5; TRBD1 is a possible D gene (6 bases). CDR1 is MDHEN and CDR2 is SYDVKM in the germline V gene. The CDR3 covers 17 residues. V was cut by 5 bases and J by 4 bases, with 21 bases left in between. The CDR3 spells CASSPSNRARGNQPQHF. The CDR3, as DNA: TGTGCCAGCAGTCCCTCTAACCGGGCTAGGGGGAATCAGCCCCAGCATTTT.

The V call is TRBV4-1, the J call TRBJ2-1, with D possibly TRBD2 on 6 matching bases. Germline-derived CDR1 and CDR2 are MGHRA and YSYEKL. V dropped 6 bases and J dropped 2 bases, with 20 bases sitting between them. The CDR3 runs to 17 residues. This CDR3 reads CASRGTSPGDTYNEQFF. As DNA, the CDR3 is TGCGCCAGCAGAGGGACTTCCCCGGGCGATACCTACAATGAGCAGTTCTTC.

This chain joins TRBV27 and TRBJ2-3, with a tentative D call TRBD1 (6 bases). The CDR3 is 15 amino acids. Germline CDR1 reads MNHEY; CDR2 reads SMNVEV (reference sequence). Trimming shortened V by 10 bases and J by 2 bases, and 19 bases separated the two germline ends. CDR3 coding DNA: TGTGCCACCACCGCCGGGACAACCCCCACAGATACGCAGTATTTT. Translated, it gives CATTAGTTPTDTQYF.

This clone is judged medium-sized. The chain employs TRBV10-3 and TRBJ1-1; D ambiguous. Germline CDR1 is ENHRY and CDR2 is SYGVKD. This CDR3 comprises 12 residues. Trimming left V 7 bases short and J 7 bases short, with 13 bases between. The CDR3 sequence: CAIMSQAFEAFF. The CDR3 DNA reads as TGTGCCATCATGAGTCAGGCGTTTGAAGCTTTCTTT.

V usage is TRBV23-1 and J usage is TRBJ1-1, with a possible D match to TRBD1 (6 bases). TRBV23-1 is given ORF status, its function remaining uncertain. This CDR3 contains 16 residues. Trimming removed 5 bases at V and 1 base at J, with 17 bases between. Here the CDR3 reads CASSSADSARNTEAFF. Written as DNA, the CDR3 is TGCGCCAGCAGTTCCGCGGACAGCGCCCGGAACACTGAAGCTTTCTTT.

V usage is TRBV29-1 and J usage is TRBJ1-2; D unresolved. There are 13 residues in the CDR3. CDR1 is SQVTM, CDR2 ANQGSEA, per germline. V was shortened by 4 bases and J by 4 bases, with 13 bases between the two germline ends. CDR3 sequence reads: CSVVPAGTYGYTF. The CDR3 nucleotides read TGCAGCGTTGTCCCAGCGGGTACCTATGGCTACACCTTC.

CDR3 residues: CASSPGTGGYGYTF. CDR3 in DNA: TGTGCCAGCAGCCCAGGGACAGGAGGTTATGGCTACACCTTC. The V gene is TRBV6-5, the J gene TRBJ1-2; the match to TRBD1 covers 8 bases. The CDR3 contains 14 residues. V was pared by 6 bases and J by 5 bases, with 8 bases of the junction left unmatched. Germline loops: CDR1 MNHEY, CDR2 SVGAGI.

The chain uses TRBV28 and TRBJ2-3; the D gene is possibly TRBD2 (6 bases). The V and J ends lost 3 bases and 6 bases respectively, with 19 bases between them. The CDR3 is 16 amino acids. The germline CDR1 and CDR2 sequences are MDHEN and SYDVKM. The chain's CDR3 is CASSFHGTDLRDTQYF. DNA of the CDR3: TGTGCCAGCAGTTTTCACGGGACTGACTTAAGGGATACGCAGTATTTT.

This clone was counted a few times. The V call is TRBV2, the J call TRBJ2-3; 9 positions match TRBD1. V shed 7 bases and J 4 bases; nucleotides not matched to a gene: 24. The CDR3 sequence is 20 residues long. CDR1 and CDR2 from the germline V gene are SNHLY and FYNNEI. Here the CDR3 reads CASKFSRVGQDRGFPDTQYF. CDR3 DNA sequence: TGTGCCAGCAAATTTTCCCGGGTGGGACAGGACAGGGGTTTCCCAGATACGCAGTATTTT.

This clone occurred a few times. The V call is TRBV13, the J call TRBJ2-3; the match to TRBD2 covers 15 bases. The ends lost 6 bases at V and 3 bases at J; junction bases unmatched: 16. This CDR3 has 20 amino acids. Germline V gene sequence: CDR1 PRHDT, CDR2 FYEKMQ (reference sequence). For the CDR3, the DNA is TGTGCCAGCAGTCCCCATGACGGACTAGCGGGAGGGTTAGGGACAGATACGCAGTATTTT. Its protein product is CASSPHDGLAGGLGTDTQYF.